This TCR beta chain emerged from a study of T cells in Graves' hyperthyroidism and ophthalmopathy. General study findings and limits: Through a model of 13 V-J features, ophthalmopathy was separated from stable hyperthyroidism. Most clonotypes that expanded in the thyroid above 0.001 also showed up in blood.

The table lists this clonotype with many counts. The antigen remains unidentified. The CDR3 is made up of 15 amino acids. Looked up from germline, CDR1 is MDHEN and CDR2 is SYDVKM. V was clipped by 2 bases and J by 3 bases; unmatched bases: 5. Researchers defined stable Graves' hyperthyroidism as no ophthalmopathy progression within 18 months. Patients were aged 18 to 65, had disease duration under 2 months, and had newly diagnosed hyperthyroidism. Amplified TCR beta CDR3 regions derived from RNA transcripts. Researchers ran a first-round RT-PCR on the TCR CDR3 using the HTBI primer set. TCRdb independently ran MiXCR on the multiplex PCR reads; one entry per CDR3 protein. The profile covers about 200,000 distinct CDR3 sequences, with roughly a sixth appearing a single time and about 56% taken by the ten largest.

This rearrangement joins TRBV28 to TRBJ2-7, with 9 bases matching TRBD1. The origin of this receptor is a woman aged 45-60 years with Graves' hyperthyroidism. The sample consisted of blood. The CDR3 reads CASSLLRTGVYEQYF. The CDR3 DNA sequence: TGTGCCAGCAGTTTACTGAGGACAGGGGTCTACGAGCAGTACTTC.